The 23 T cell receptor beta chains reported below all come from one sample, sequenced in a study of cytomegalovirus exposure and HLA in healthy donors. The PCR contained 60 Vbeta and 13 Jbeta primers. The assay was immunoSEQ multiplex PCR, and TCRdb's table has in-frame clones only and misses some. The sample has approximately 190,000 clones; 75% to 90% are singletons. The sequencing input was PBMCs. The receptors originated from a man in his forties in good health and CMV-seropositive.

J is TRBJ2-3 and V is TRBV11-3, with D possibly TRBD1 on 6 matching bases. The CDR3 contains 14 residues. Per the germline V gene, CDR1 is SGHNT and CDR2 is YENEEA. Trimming took off 1 base at V and 1 base at J, with 6 bases between the two ends. The CDR3 DNA sequence: TGTGCCAGCAGCTTAGGGGGGCGCACAGATACGCAGTATTTT. Amino acid sequence: CASSLGGRTDTQYF.

V is TRBV25-1 and J is TRBJ2-1; D not resolved. V was cut by 3 bases and J by 4 bases, with 22 bases left in between. This CDR3 contains 18 residues. CDR1 MGHDK and CDR2 SYGVNS come from the germline V gene. The CDR3, as DNA: TGTGCCAGCAGTGACCCTTCTTACAACTCCCGCGGTTACAATGAGCAGTTCTTC. This encodes CASSDPSYNSRGYNEQFF.

The sample holds a few counts of this clone. CDR3: CAWSVLGATNTGELFF. CDR3 coding DNA: TGTGCCTGGAGTGTATTAGGGGCCACGAACACCGGGGAGCTGTTTTTT. This chain connects TRBV30 to TRBJ2-2, with D possibly matching TRBD1 (5 bases). In germline, CDR1 is GTSNPN, CDR2 SVGIG (reference sequence). This CDR3 has 16 residues. The V gene lost 0 bases and the J gene lost 0 bases, with 11 bases spanning the gap.

The chain combines TRBV19 with TRBJ2-2, with TRBD1 matching 7 bases. CDR3 length: 14 amino acids. V dropped 7 bases and J dropped 3; count of bases not matched to a gene: 5. Germline V lookup: CDR1 LNHDA, CDR2 SQIVND (reference sequence). CDR3 bases: TGTGCCAGTAACGCGCAGGGGGACACCGGGGAGCTGTTTTTT. The encoded protein is CASNAQGDTGELFF. Supplemented by reference TRBV19 and TRBJ2-2, the full variable domain reads DGGITQSPKYLFRKEGQNVTLSCEQNLNHDAMYWYRQDPGQGLRLIYYSQIVNDFQKGDIAEGYSVSREKKESFPLTVTSAQKNPTAFYLCASNAQGDTGELFFGEGSRLTVL.

The chain carries TRBV6-5 and TRBJ2-7; the match to TRBD1 covers 7 bases. Per the germline V gene, CDR1 is MNHEY and CDR2 is SVGAGI. The CDR3 runs 16 residues. V lost 1 base to trimming and J lost 0 bases; unmatched junction nucleotides: 6. The CDR3 DNA is TGTGCCAGCAGTTACTTCCCGGGACAGAGCTCCTACGAGCAGTACTTC. Its protein is CASSYFPGQSSYEQYF.

The chain uses TRBV15 and TRBJ2-2; TRBD1 aligns across 10 bases. The V gene end was trimmed by 5 bases and the J gene end by 6 bases; junction bases not matched to a gene: 12. The CDR3 has 17 residues. Germline CDR1 reads LNHNV; CDR2 reads YYDKDF (reference sequence). CDR3: CATSARRQGAEAGELFF. The CDR3 bases are TGTGCCACCAGCGCTCGAAGACAGGGGGCGGAAGCCGGGGAGCTGTTTTTT.

The rearrangement joins TRBV28 to TRBJ2-7; a possible D gene is TRBD1 (7 bases). Deletions cut 3 bases from V and 2 bases from J, with 11 bases between. This CDR3 is built from 14 residues. From germline, CDR1 is MDHEN and CDR2 SYDVKM. CDR3 sequence reads: CASSLAGGTYEQYF. CDR3 sequence (DNA): TGTGCCAGCAGTTTGGCAGGGGGGACCTACGAGCAGTACTTC.

The chain carries TRBV18 and TRBJ2-3; D perhaps matches TRBD2 (5 bases). CDR3 length: 15 residues. The V end was cut by 3 bases, the J end by 3 bases, with 13 bases between. Germline V gene sequence: CDR1 KGHSH, CDR2 LQKENI. The CDR3 nucleotides read TGTGCCAGCTCACCGCTAAGCGGCGGGACAGATACGCAGTATTTT. Translating gives CASSPLSGGTDTQYF.

J is TRBJ2-5 and V is TRBV6-1, with a weak D call TRBD1 (6 bases). The CDR3 has 17 residues. The V gene lost 1 base and the J gene lost 5 bases, with 20 bases spanning the gap. The germline V gene has CDR1 MNHNS and CDR2 SASEGT. The CDR3 sequence: CASSEGFGQTDRETQYF. DNA for the CDR3: TGTGCCAGCAGTGAAGGGTTTGGACAGACGGATAGGGAGACCCAGTACTTC.

V and J are TRBV27 and TRBJ2-5; 10 bases match TRBD1. With 8 bases clipped from V and 4 bases from J, the junction kept 7 bases outside the gene matches. The CDR3 length is 14 residues. Per the germline V gene, CDR1 is MNHEY and CDR2 is SMNVEV (reference sequence). The CDR3 nucleotides are TGTGCCAGCGGCCGACAGGGGGCCCCAGAGACCCAGTACTTC. Translation gives CASGRQGAPETQYF.

This chain connects TRBV4-1 to TRBJ2-7; TRBD1 agrees at 7 bases. This CDR3 is 16 amino acids long. Germline V gives CDR1 MGHRA, CDR2 YSYEKL. The ends lost 4 bases at V and 0 bases at J; junction bases unmatched: 9. CDR3 sequence reads: CASSPAQGDYSYEQYF. CDR3 DNA: TGCGCCAGCAGCCCCGCCCAGGGGGATTACTCCTACGAGCAGTACTTC.

This sequence joins TRBV19 and TRBJ1-5; 10 nucleotides agree with TRBD1. The CDR3 sequence is 19 residues long. V lost 2 bases and J lost 3; bases outside the gene matches: 13. CDR1 is LNHDA, CDR2 SQIVND, per germline (reference sequence). The CDR3 sequence: CASSISGTGVLFYNQPQHF. CDR3 bases: TGTGCCAGTAGTATATCAGGGACAGGGGTCCTTTTCTACAATCAGCCCCAGCATTTT.

The genes are TRBV28 and TRBJ2-5, with 8 positions matching TRBD1. V gave up 4 bases and J gave up 5 bases; unmatched junction bases: 3. The CDR3 sequence is 13 residues long. From germline, CDR1 is MDHEN and CDR2 SYDVKM. This CDR3 is CASSSRQGETQYF. For the CDR3, the DNA is TGTGCCAGCAGTTCTAGACAGGGGGAGACCCAGTACTTC.

This clone has only a few counts. The DNA for the CDR3 is TGTGCCAGCAGCCATTCACAAAACACTGAAGCTTTCTTT. This translates into CASSHSQNTEAFF. The V call is TRBV4-2, the J call TRBJ1-1, with D uncertain. The V end lost 3 bases, the J end lost 2 bases, and 7 bases lay between the germline ends. There are 13 residues in the CDR3. CDR1 and CDR2 (germline): LGHNA, YNFKEQ.

The chain links TRBV5-1 to TRBJ1-1; no reliable D call. The germline V and J ends were trimmed by 4 bases and 0 bases, with 16 bases remaining between them. The germline CDR1 and CDR2 sequences are SGHRS and YFSETQ. The CDR3 length is 16 residues. CDR3 in DNA: TGCGCCAGCAGCCCACGGGAGGGAGGGATGAACACTGAAGCTTTCTTT. This sequence encodes CASSPREGGMNTEAFF.

V usage is TRBV11-3 and J usage is TRBJ2-7, with 11 bases aligning to TRBD2. V was clipped by 4 bases and J by 7 bases; unmatched bases: 6. Germline CDR1 reads SGHNT; CDR2 reads YENEEA. The CDR3 covers 14 residues. DNA for the CDR3: TGTGCCAGCAGCTCGGGACTAGCGGTGGGAGAGCAGTACTTC. Protein product: CASSSGLAVGEQYF.

This clone has just one count. The rearrangement uses TRBV6-1 and TRBJ2-1; 7 positions match TRBD2. The CDR3 loop spans 14 amino acids. Germline trimming cut 4 bases from V and 7 bases from J; bases unmatched to any gene: 7. Germline V CDR1 and CDR2: MNHNS, SASEGT. The CDR3 loop reads CASSGGTGGNEQFF. The CDR3 nucleotides are TGTGCCAGCAGTGGGGGGACGGGGGGAAATGAGCAGTTCTTC.

The chain combines TRBV2 with TRBJ1-1; 8 bases match TRBD1. CDR3 length: 13 residues. Germline CDR1 reads SNHLY; CDR2 reads FYNNEI. V dropped 4 bases and J dropped 5; count of bases not matched to a gene: 3. The CDR3 DNA is TGTGCCAGCAGTGTCGACAGGGGAACTGAAGCTTTCTTT. Protein product: CASSVDRGTEAFF. The full variable domain, in which reference TRBV2 and TRBJ1-1 provide the parts outside the CDR3, is EPEVTQTPSHQVTQMGQEVILRCVPISNHLYFYWYRQILGQKVEFLVSFYNNEISEKSEIFDDQFSVERPDGSNFTLKIRSTKLEDSAMYFCASSVDRGTEAFFGQGTRLTVV.

The chain joins TRBV6-5 to TRBJ1-3; a possible D gene is TRBD1 (5 bases). This CDR3 spans 15 amino acids. CDR1 is MNHEY, CDR2 SVGAGI, per germline. V lost 2 bases, J lost 4 bases, and 12 bases lay in between. The CDR3 nucleotides are TGTGCCAGCAGTTACGCAGGGAGGGAAGGAAACACCATATATTTT. It specifies CASSYAGREGNTIYF.

The rearrangement joins TRBV5-1 to TRBJ2-1; TRBD2 matches at 8 bases. The CDR3 runs 14 residues. Germline CDR1 SGHRS, CDR2 YFSETQ. Germline trimming cut 4 bases from V and 7 bases from J; bases unmatched to any gene: 7. The CDR3 protein is CASSRIAGRNEQFF. CDR3 in DNA: TGCGCCAGCAGCAGGATAGCGGGGAGAAATGAGCAGTTCTTC.

About this clone itself: An end of the junction does not agree with germline; a read error may underlie this. The chain links TRBV2 to TRBJ2-2; the D is unclear. Germline CDR1 SNHLY, CDR2 FYNNEI. The CDR3 contains 15 residues. The CDR3, as DNA: TGTGCCAGCAGGGAAGACTTAGCAGACACCGGGGAGCTGTTTTTT. It codes for CASREDLADTGELFF.

The V call is TRBV5-5, the J call TRBJ1-5; 8 bases are shared with TRBD1. Trimming removed 0 bases from V and 10 bases from J; junction bases left unmatched: 12. CDR3 size: 16 residues. The germline V gene has CDR1 SGHKS and CDR2 YYEKEE (reference sequence). CDR3: CASSLGQGAVGGPQHF. Here the CDR3 DNA reads TGTGCCAGCAGCTTGGGGCAGGGGGCCGTCGGGGGACCCCAGCATTTT.

The chain links TRBV10-3 to TRBJ2-2; 7 bases map to TRBD2. From germline, CDR1 is ENHRY and CDR2 SYGVKD. With 2 bases clipped from V and 6 bases from J, the junction kept 3 bases outside the gene matches. CDR3 size: 14 residues. The CDR3 here is CAISEMGGAGELFF. DNA of the CDR3: TGTGCCATCAGTGAGATGGGGGGGGCCGGGGAGCTGTTTTTT.